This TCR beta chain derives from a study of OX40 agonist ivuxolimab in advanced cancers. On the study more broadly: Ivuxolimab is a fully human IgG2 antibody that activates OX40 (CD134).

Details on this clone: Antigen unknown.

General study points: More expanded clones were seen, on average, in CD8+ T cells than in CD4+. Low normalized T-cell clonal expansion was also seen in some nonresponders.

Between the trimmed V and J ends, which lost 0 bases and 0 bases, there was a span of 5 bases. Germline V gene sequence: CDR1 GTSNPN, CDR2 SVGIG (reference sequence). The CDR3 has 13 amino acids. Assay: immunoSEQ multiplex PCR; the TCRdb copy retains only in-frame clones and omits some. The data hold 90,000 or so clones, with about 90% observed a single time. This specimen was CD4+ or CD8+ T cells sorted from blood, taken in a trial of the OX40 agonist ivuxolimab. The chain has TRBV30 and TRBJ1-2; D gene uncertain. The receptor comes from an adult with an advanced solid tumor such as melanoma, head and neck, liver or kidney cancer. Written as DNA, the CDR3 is TGTGCCTGGAGTGTACCAGCTAACTATGGCTACACCTTC. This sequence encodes CAWSVPANYGYTF.